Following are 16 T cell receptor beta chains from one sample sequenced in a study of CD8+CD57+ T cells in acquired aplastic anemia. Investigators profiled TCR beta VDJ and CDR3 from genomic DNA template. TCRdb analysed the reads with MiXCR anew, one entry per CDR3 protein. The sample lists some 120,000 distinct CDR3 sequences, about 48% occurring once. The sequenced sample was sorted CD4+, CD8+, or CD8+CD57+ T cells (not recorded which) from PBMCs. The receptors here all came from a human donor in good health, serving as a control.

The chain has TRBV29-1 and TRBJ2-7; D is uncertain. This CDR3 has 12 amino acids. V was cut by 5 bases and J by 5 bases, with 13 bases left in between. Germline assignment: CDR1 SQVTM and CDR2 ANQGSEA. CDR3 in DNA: TGCAGCGTTCTACCGGGCGGTAACGAGCAGTACTTC. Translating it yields CSVLPGGNEQYF.

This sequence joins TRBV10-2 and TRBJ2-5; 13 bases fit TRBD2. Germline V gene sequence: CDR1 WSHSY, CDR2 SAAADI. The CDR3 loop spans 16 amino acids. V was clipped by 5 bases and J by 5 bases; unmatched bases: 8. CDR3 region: CASSRTSGGNWETQYF. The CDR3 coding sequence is TGCGCCAGCAGTCGGACTAGCGGGGGCAACTGGGAGACCCAGTACTTC.

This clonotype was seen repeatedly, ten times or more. The CDR3 is CASSSGKQFF. The CDR3 DNA reads as TGTGCCAGCAGTTCAGGGAAGCAGTTCTTC. The chain recombines TRBV6-2 or TRBV6-3 with TRBJ2-1; TRBD1 might be the D (5 bases). The ends were cut back, 4 bases at V and 11 bases at J, with 6 bases in the middle. Germline V gives CDR1 MNHEY, CDR2 SVGEGT. The CDR3 is 10 amino acids.

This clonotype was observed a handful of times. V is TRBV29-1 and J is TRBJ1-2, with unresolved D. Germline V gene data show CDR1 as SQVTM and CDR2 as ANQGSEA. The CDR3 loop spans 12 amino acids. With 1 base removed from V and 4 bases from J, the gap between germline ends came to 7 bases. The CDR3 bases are TGCAGCGTTGAAGTATCAGCCTATGGCTACACCTTC. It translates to CSVEVSAYGYTF. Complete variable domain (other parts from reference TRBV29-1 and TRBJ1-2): SAVISQKPSRDICQRGTSLTIQCQVDSQVTMMFWYRQQPGQSLTLIATANQGSEATYESGFVIDKFPISRPNLTFSTLTVSNMSPEDSSIYLCSVEVSAYGYTFGSGTRLTVV.

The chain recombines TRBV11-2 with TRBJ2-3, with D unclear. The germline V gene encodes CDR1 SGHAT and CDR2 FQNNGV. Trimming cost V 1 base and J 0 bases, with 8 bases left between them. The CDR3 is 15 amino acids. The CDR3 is CASSLGVGSTDTQYF. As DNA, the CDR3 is TGTGCCAGCAGCTTAGGGGTGGGGAGCACAGATACGCAGTATTTT.

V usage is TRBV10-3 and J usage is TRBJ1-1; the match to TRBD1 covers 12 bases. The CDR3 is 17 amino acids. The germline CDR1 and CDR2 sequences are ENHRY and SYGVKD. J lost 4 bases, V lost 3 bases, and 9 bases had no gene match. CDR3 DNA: TGTGCCATCAGTGACGGGACAGGGGGCCGGACAGTCACTGAAGCTTTCTTT. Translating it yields CAISDGTGGRTVTEAFF.

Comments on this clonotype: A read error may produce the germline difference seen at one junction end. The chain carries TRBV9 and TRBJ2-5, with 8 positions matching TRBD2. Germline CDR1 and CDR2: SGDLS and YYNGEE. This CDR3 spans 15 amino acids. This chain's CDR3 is CASSVAGTSQETQYF. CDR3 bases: TGTGCCAGCAGTGTAGCTGGGACTAGTCAAGAGACCCAGTACTTC.

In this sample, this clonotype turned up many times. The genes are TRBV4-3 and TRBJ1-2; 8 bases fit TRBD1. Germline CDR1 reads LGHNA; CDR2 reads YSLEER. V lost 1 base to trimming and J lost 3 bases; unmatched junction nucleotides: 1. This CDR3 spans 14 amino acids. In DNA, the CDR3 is TGCGCCAGCAGCCAAGTGACAGGGGACTATGGCTACACCTTC. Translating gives CASSQVTGDYGYTF.

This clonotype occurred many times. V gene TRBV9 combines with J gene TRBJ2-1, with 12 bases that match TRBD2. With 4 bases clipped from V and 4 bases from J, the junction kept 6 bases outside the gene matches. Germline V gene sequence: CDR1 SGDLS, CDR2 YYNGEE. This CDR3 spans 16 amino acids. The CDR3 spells CASSKTSGGNYNEQFF. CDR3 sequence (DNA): TGTGCCAGCAGCAAGACTAGCGGGGGAAATTACAATGAGCAGTTCTTC.

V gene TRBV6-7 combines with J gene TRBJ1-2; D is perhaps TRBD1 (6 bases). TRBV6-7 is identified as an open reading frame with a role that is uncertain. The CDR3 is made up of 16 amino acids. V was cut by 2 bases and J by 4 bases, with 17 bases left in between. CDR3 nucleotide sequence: TGTGCCAGCAGTTACGACCGGGGGGGGGGCCGCTATGGCTACACCTTC. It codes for CASSYDRGGGRYGYTF.

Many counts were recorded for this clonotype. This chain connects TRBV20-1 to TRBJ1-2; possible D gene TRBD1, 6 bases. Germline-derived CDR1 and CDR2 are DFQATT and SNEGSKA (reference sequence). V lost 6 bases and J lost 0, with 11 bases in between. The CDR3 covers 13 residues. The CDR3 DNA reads TGCAGTGCCGGGGGGACACCTAACTATGGCTACACCTTC. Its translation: CSAGGTPNYGYTF.

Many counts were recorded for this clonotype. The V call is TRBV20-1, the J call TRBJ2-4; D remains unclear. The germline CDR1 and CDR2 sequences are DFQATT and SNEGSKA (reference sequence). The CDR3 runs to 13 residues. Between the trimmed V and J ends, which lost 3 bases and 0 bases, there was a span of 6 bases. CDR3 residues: CSAREPAKNIQYF. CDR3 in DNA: TGCAGTGCTAGGGAACCAGCCAAAAACATTCAGTACTTC.

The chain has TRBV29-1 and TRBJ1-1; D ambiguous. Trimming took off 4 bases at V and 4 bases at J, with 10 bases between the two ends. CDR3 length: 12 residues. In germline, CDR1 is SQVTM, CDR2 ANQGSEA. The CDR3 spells CSVGGVGTEAFF. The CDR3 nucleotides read TGCAGCGTTGGGGGTGTCGGCACTGAAGCTTTCTTT.

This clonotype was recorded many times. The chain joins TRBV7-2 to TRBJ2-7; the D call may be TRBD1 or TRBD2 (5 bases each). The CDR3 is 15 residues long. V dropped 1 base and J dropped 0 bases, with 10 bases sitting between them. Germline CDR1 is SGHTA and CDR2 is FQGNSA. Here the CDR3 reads CASSLGDARSYEQYF. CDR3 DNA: TGTGCCAGCAGCTTAGGGGACGCCCGCTCCTACGAGCAGTACTTC.

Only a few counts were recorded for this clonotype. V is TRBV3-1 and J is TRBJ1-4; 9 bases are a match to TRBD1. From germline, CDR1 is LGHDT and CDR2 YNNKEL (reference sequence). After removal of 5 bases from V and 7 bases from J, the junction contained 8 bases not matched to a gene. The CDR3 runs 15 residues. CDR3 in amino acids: CASSAYRGRGEKLFF. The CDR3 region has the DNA TGTGCCAGCAGCGCATACAGGGGGCGTGGTGAAAAACTGTTTTTT.

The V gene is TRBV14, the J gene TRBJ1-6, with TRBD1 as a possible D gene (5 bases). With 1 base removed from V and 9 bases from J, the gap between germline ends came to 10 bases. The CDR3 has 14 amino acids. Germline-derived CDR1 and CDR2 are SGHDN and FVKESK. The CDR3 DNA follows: TGTGCCAGCAGCCAAGTTTTAGGGGCTTCACCCCTCCACTTT. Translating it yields CASSQVLGASPLHF.